This T cell receptor beta chain was sequenced during a study of control samples from healthy donors and cancer patients. Profiling relied on immunoSEQ multiplex PCR, and the TCRdb table lists in-frame clones only, not all of them. This table has about 140,000 clones, roughly 94% appearing once. The CDR3 totals 14 residues. Trimming cost V 0 bases and J 7 bases, with 7 bases left between them. Germline-derived CDR1 and CDR2 are LGHNA and YSLEER. The specimen was blood. The J gene is TRBJ1-6, the V gene TRBV4-3; D is uncertain. This TCR was recovered from a middle-aged man in good health. CDR3 sequence reads: CASSQDWRNSPLHF. CDR3 DNA sequence: TGCGCCAGCAGCCAAGATTGGCGCAATTCACCCCTCCACTTT.